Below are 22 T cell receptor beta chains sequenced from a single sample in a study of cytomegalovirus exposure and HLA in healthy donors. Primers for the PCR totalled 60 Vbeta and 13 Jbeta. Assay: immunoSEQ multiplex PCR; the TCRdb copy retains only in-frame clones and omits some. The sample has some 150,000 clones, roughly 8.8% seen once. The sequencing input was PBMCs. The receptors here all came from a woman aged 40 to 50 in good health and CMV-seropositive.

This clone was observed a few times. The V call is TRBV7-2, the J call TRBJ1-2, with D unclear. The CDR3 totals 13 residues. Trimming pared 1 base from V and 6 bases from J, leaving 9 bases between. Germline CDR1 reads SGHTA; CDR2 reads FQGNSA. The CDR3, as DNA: TGTGCCAGCAGCTTAGTTCGGGGTGATGGCTACACCTTC. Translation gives CASSLVRGDGYTF. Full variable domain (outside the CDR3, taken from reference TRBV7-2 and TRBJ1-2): GAGVSQSPSNKVTEKGKDVELRCDPISGHTALYWYRQSLGQGLEFLIYFQGNSAPDKSGLPSDRFSAERTGGSVSTLTIQRTQQEDSAVYLCASSLVRGDGYTFGSGTRLTVV.

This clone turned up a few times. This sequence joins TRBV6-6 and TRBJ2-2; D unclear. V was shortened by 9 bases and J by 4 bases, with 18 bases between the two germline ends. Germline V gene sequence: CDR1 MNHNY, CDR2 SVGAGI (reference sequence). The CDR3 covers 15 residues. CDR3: CASCSATSSTGELFF. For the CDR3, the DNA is TGTGCCAGTTGTTCAGCGACGTCTAGCACCGGGGAGCTGTTTTTT.

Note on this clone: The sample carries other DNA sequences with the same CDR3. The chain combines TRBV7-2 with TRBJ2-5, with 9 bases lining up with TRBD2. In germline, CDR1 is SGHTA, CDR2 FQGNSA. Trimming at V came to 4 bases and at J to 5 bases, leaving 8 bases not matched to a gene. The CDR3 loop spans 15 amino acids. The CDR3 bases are TGTGCCAGCAGCTACCAGCGGGGGGCGGGGGAGACCCAGTACTTC. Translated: CASSYQRGAGETQYF.

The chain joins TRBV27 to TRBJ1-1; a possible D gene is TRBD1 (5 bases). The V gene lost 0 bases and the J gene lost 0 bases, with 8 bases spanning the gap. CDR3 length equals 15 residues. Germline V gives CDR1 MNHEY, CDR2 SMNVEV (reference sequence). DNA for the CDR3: TGTGCCAGCAGTTTATCTACAGGTATGAACACTGAAGCTTTCTTT. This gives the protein CASSLSTGMNTEAFF.

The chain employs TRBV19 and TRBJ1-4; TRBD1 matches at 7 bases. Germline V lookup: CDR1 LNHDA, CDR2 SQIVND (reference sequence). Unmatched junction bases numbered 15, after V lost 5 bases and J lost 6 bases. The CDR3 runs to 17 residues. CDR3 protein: CASSLHRRQGFHEKLFF. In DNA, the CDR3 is TGTGCCAGTAGTCTACACCGACGACAGGGTTTTCATGAAAAACTGTTTTTT.

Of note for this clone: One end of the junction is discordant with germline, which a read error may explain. The CDR3 spells CAGSRQQSEKLFF. The CDR3 coding sequence is TGTGCCGGCAGCCGACAGCAGAGTGAAAAACTGTTTTTT. The chain employs TRBV5-5 and TRBJ1-4, with D maybe TRBD1 (5 bases). CDR1 SGHKS and CDR2 YYEKEE come from the germline V gene (reference sequence). This CDR3 comprises 13 residues.

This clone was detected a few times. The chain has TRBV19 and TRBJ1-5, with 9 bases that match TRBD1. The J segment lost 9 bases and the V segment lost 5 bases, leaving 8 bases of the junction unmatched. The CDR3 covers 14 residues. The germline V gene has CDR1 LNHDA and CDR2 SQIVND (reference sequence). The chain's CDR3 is CASSQPGTGWPQHF. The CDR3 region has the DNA TGTGCCAGTAGTCAGCCCGGGACAGGGTGGCCCCAGCATTTT.

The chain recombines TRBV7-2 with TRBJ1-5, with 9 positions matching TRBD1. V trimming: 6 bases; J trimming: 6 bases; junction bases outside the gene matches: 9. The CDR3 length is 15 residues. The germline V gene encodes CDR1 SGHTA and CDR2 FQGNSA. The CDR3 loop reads CASSRGGTGLQPQHF. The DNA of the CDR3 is TGTGCCAGCAGTCGGGGTGGGACAGGGCTTCAGCCCCAGCATTTT.

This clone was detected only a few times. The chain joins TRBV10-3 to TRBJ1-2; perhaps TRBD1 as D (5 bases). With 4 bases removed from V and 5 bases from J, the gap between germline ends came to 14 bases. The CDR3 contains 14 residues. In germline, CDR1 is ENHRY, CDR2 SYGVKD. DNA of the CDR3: TGTGCCATCAGTGGGGCGGCAGGGTATTATGGCTACACCTTC. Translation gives CAISGAAGYYGYTF.

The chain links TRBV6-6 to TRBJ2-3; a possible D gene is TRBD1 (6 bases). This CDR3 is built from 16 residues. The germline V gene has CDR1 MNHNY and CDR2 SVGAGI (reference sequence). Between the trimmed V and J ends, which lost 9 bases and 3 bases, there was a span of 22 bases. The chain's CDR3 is CASRDTSSKDTDTQYF. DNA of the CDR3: TGTGCCAGTCGGGACACCTCCTCCAAAGATACAGATACGCAGTATTTT.

For the CDR3, the DNA is TGTGCCAGTAGTACTCCGGGACAACTCGCCAATCAGCCCCAGCATTTT. This sequence encodes CASSTPGQLANQPQHF. The rearrangement links TRBV19 to TRBJ1-5; perhaps TRBD1 as D (6 bases). With 4 bases removed from V and 3 bases from J, the gap between germline ends came to 16 bases. The CDR3 consists of 16 residues. Germline CDR1 is LNHDA and CDR2 is SQIVND (reference sequence). The variable domain in full, with the rest retrieved from reference TRBV19 and TRBJ1-5, is DGGITQSPKYLFRKEGQNVTLSCEQNLNHDAMYWYRQDPGQGLRLIYYSQIVNDFQKGDIAEGYSVSREKKESFPLTVTSAQKNPTAFYLCASSTPGQLANQPQHFGDGTRLSIL.

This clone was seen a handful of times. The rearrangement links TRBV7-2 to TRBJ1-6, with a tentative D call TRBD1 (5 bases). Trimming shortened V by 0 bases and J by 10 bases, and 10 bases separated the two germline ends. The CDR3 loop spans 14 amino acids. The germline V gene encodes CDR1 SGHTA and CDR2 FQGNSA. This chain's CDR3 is CASSLAGGSSPLHF. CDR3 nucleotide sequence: TGTGCCAGCAGCTTAGCCGGGGGAAGCTCACCCCTCCACTTT. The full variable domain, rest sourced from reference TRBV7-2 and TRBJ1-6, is GAGVSQSPSNKVTEKGKDVELRCDPISGHTALYWYRQSLGQGLEFLIYFQGNSAPDKSGLPSDRFSAERTGGSVSTLTIQRTQQEDSAVYLCASSLAGGSSPLHFGNGTRLTVT.

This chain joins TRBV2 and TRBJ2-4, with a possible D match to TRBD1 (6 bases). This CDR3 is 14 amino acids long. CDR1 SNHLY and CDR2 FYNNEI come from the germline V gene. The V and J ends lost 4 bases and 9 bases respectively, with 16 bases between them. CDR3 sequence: CASSGGQGRIIQYF. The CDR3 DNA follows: TGTGCCAGCAGTGGCGGGCAGGGGCGAATCATTCAGTACTTC. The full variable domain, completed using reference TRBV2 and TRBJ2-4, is EPEVTQTPSHQVTQMGQEVILRCVPISNHLYFYWYRQILGQKVEFLVSFYNNEISEKSEIFDDQFSVERPDGSNFTLKIRSTKLEDSAMYFCASSGGQGRIIQYFGAGTRLSVL.

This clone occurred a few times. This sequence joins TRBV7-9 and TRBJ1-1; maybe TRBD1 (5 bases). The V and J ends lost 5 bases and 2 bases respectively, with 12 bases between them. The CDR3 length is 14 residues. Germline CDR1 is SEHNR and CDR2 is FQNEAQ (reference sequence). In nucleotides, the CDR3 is TGTGCCAGCAGCGCGGGGGTCGGAAACACTGAAGCTTTCTTT. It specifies CASSAGVGNTEAFF.

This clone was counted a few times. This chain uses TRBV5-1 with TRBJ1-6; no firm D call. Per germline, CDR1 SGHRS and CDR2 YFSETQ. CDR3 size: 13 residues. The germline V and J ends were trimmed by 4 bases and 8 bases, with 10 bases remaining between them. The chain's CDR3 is CASSPGLDSPLHF. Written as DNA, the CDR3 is TGCGCCAGCAGCCCAGGACTTGATTCACCCCTCCACTTT.

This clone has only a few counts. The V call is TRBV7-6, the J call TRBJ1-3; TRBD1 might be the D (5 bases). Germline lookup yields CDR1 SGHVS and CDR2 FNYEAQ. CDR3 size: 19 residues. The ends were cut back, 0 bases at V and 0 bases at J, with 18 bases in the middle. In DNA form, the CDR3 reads TGTGCCAGCAGCTTAGCGGTTCCGGCCGGGGGAGTCTCTGGAAACACCATATATTTT. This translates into CASSLAVPAGGVSGNTIYF. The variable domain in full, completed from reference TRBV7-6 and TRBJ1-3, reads GAGVSQSPRYKVTKRGQDVALRCDPISGHVSLYWYRQALGQGPEFLTYFNYEAQQDKSGLPNDRFSAERPEGSISTLTIQRTEQRDSAMYRCASSLAVPAGGVSGNTIYFGEGSWLTVV.

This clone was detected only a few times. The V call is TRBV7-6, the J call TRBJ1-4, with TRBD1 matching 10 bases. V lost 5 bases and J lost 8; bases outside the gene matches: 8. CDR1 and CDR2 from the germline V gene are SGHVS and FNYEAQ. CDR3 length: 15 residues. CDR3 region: CASSTGTGVQEKLFF. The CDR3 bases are TGTGCCAGCAGCACCGGGACAGGGGTTCAGGAAAAACTGTTTTTT.

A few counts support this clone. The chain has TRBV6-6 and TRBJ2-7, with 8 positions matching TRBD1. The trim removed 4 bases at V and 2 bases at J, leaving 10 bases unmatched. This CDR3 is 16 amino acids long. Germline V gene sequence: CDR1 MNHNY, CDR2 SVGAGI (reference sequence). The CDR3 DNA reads TGTGCCAGCAGTTCTCTCCCGGGACAGGCTACCTACGAGCAGTACTTC. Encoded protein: CASSSLPGQATYEQYF.

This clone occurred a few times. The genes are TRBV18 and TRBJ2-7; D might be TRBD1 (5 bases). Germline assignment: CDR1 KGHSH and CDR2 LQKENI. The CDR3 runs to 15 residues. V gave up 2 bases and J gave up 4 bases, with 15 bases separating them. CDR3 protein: CASSPRSRGLYEQYF. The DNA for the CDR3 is TGTGCCAGCTCACCAAGGTCTAGGGGCCTATACGAGCAGTACTTC. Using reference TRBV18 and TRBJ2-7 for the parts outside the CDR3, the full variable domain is NAGVMQNPRHLVRRRGQEARLRCSPMKGHSHVYWYRQLPEEGLKFMVYLQKENIIDESGMPKERFSAEFPKEGPSILRIQQVVRGDSAAYFCASSPRSRGLYEQYFGPGTRLTVT.

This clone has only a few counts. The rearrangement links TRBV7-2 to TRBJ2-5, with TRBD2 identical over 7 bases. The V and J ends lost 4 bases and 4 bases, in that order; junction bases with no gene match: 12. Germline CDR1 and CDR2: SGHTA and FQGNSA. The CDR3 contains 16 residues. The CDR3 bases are TGTGCCAGCAGCTCCCCGGGGGGTTATGAGGGAGAGACCCAGTACTTC. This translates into CASSSPGGYEGETQYF.

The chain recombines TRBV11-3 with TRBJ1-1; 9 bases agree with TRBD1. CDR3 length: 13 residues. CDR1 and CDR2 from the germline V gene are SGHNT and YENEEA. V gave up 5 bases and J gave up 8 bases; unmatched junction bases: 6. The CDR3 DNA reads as TGTGCCAGCAGCCCTAACAGGGGGCGGGAAGCTTTCTTT. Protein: CASSPNRGREAFF.

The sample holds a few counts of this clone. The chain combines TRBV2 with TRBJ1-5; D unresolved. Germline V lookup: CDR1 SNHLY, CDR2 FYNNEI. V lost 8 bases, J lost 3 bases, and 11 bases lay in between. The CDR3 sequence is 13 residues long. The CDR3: CASEMGDNQPQHF. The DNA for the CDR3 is TGTGCCAGCGAGATGGGAGACAATCAGCCCCAGCATTTT.